The 28 T cell receptor beta chains reported below all come from one sample, sequenced in a study of monozygotic twins with inflammatory bowel disease. No DNA is given; TCRdb re-called the 5' RACE reads and lists each CDR3 protein once. This sample's table has some 150,000 distinct CDR3 sequences. Sequencing was done on a sample of blood. The receptor source for this set is a human donor with ulcerative colitis or Crohn's disease, or a healthy co-twin of an affected twin (not recorded which).

The chain combines TRBV7-6 with TRBJ1-1; TCRdb gives TRBD1 as the D gene, but with no DNA this cannot be confirmed. Germline V gene sequence: CDR1 SGHVS, CDR2 FNYEAQ. The CDR3 length is 14 residues. The CDR3 loop is CASSFTGGQTEAFF.

This chain joins TRBV5-1 and TRBJ2-7; the TCRdb D gene call, TRBD2, has no DNA to confirm it. Germline V gene data show CDR1 as SGHRS and CDR2 as YFSETQ. The CDR3 sequence is 14 residues long. The CDR3 reads CASSSPGTTYEQYF.

The chain carries TRBV6-6 and TRBJ1-6. Germline V gene sequence: CDR1 MNHNY, CDR2 SVGAGI (reference sequence). The CDR3 totals 13 residues. This chain's CDR3 is CASSSSVGSPLHF.

This sequence joins TRBV4-2 and TRBJ1-4; TCRdb returns TRBD1, unconfirmable since there is no DNA. This CDR3 is 16 amino acids long. In germline, CDR1 is LGHNA, CDR2 YNFKEQ. The chain's CDR3 is CASSQSQGQTIEKLFF.

This chain links TRBV12-3 or TRBV12-4 with TRBJ1-2; TCRdb reports TRBD1, a call that lacks DNA to check it against. CDR3 length: 14 residues. This chain's CDR3 is CASSFQGGNYGYTF.

V gene TRBV27 combines with J gene TRBJ1-1; TCRdb picks TRBD1, but there is no DNA to check that call. CDR3 length: 13 residues. From germline, CDR1 is MNHEY and CDR2 SMNVEV (reference sequence). The CDR3 loop reads CASSLLGVTEAFF.

The rearrangement joins TRBV7-2 to TRBJ1-5. CDR1 and CDR2 (germline): SGHTA, FQGNSA. The CDR3 consists of 12 residues. CDR3 region: CASSFKDQPQHF.

The rearrangement uses TRBV12-5 and TRBJ1-2; the D gene TCRdb calls, TRBD1, cannot be checked with no DNA. CDR1 is LGHNT and CDR2 is FRNRAP in the germline V gene. The length of the CDR3 is 13 residues. The CDR3 here is CASVLAGNYGYTF. The variable domain in full, completed from reference TRBV12-5 and TRBJ1-2, reads DARVTQTPRHKVTEMGQEVTMRCQPILGHNTVFWYRQTMMQGLELLAYFRNRAPLDDSGMPKDRFSAEMPDATLATLKIQPSEPRDSAVYFCASVLAGNYGYTFGSGTRLTVV.

This rearrangement joins TRBV6-5 to TRBJ2-7; TCRdb selects TRBD2, and the lack of DNA leaves this call unchecked. Germline assignment: CDR1 MNHEY and CDR2 SVGAGI. The CDR3 has 13 residues. The CDR3 spells CASSQPLTYEQYF.

The rearrangement joins TRBV10-2 to TRBJ1-5. The CDR3 runs to 12 residues. The V gene's germline CDR1 is WSHSY and CDR2 SAAADI. The CDR3 loop is CASSELGQPQHF.

The rearrangement uses TRBV11-3 and TRBJ1-4; the D gene TCRdb calls, TRBD1, cannot be checked with no DNA. The germline gives CDR1 SGHNT, CDR2 YENEEA. The CDR3 consists of 15 residues. The CDR3 region is CASSLDTRGREKLFF. The whole variable domain, filled in from reference TRBV11-3 and TRBJ1-4, reads EAGVVQSPRYKIIEKKQPVAFWCNPISGHNTLYWYLQNLGQGPELLIRYENEEAVDDSQLPKDRFSAERLKGVDSTLKIQPAELGDSAVYLCASSLDTRGREKLFFGSGTQLSVL.

The chain couples TRBV20-1 to TRBJ2-6. The CDR3 contains 12 residues. Per germline, CDR1 DFQATT and CDR2 SNEGSKA (reference sequence). Here the CDR3 reads CSALSGANVLTF.

This chain joins TRBV19 and TRBJ2-2. CDR1 is LNHDA, CDR2 SQIVND, per germline (reference sequence). CDR3 length: 13 residues. The CDR3 loop reads CASSLSGAGELFF.

The V and J genes are TRBV20-1 and TRBJ1-2; TCRdb reports TRBD1, a call that lacks DNA to check it against. The CDR3 covers 17 residues. Per the germline V gene, CDR1 is DFQATT and CDR2 is SNEGSKA (reference sequence). CDR3: CSARDLDRSHAHYGYTF.

Here the CDR3 reads CASSLGHSYQETQYF. The rearrangement uses TRBV7-2 and TRBJ2-5; TCRdb's assignment of TRBD1 cannot be checked, as there is no DNA. CDR1 is SGHTA and CDR2 is FQGNSA in the germline V gene. CDR3 length: 15 residues.

This sequence joins TRBV12-3 or TRBV12-4 and TRBJ2-7; lacking DNA, the TRBD2 call made by TCRdb goes unchecked. This CDR3 region has 14 residues. CDR3 residues: CASSFSLALGEQYF.

This chain's CDR3 is CASSFFESYNEQFF. The rearrangement joins TRBV7-2 to TRBJ2-1. CDR1 and CDR2 (germline): SGHTA, FQGNSA. The CDR3 covers 14 residues.

This sequence joins TRBV24-1 and TRBJ1-5; TCRdb designates TRBD1, a call that cannot be tested without DNA. The CDR3 length is 15 residues. Looked up from germline, CDR1 is KGHDR and CDR2 is SFDVKD. The CDR3 is CATSEPTGGNQPQHF.

V and J are TRBV20-1 and TRBJ2-2; TCRdb picks TRBD1, but there is no DNA to check that call. This CDR3 has 13 amino acids. From germline, CDR1 is DFQATT and CDR2 SNEGSKA (reference sequence). CDR3: CSVRTGNTGELFF.

The rearrangement uses TRBV20-1 and TRBJ1-1. Germline V lookup: CDR1 DFQATT, CDR2 SNEGSKA (reference sequence). This CDR3 has 11 amino acids. The CDR3 reads CSARDDTEAFF.

The chain combines TRBV7-2 with TRBJ1-6. The CDR3 consists of 15 residues. Germline V gives CDR1 SGHTA, CDR2 FQGNSA. The chain's CDR3 is CASTRGEGLVSPLHF. The variable domain in full, with the rest retrieved from reference TRBV7-2 and TRBJ1-6, is GAGVSQSPSNKVTEKGKDVELRCDPISGHTALYWYRQSLGQGLEFLIYFQGNSAPDKSGLPSDRFSAERTGGSVSTLTIQRTQQEDSAVYLCASTRGEGLVSPLHFGNGTRLTVT.

V and J are TRBV2 and TRBJ1-1; TCRdb's assignment of TRBD1 cannot be checked, as there is no DNA. The CDR3 sequence is 15 residues long. Germline CDR1 is SNHLY and CDR2 is FYNNEI. The CDR3 spells CASSEAQGLVTEAFF.

CDR3: CASSYWAGALGQPQHF. V and J are TRBV5-5 and TRBJ1-5. The germline gives CDR1 SGHKS, CDR2 YYEKEE (reference sequence). The CDR3 spans 16 residues.

The J gene is TRBJ1-1, the V gene TRBV29-1. CDR1 and CDR2 (germline): SQVTM, ANQGSEA. The CDR3 contains 11 residues. The CDR3 reads CSARRVTEAFF.

The rearrangement joins TRBV7-2 to TRBJ2-7; TCRdb designates TRBD2, a call that cannot be tested without DNA. Germline V gives CDR1 SGHTA, CDR2 FQGNSA. The CDR3 contains 16 residues. CDR3 protein: CASSGNPSGSLYEQYF.

V and J are TRBV7-9 and TRBJ2-1; TCRdb outputs TRBD2, but without DNA this stays unchecked. Germline V gene data show CDR1 as SEHNR and CDR2 as FQNEAQ (reference sequence). The CDR3 sequence is 16 residues long. The CDR3 spells CASSTLLAGVYNEQFF. Using reference TRBV7-9 and TRBJ2-1 for the parts outside the CDR3, the full variable domain is DTGVSQNPRHKITKRGQNVTFRCDPISEHNRLYWYRQTLGQGPEFLTYFQNEAQLEKSRLLSDRFSAERPKGSFSTLEIQRTEQGDSAMYLCASSTLLAGVYNEQFFGPGTRLTVL.

This chain uses TRBV7-9 with TRBJ1-1. Germline-derived CDR1 and CDR2 are SEHNR and FQNEAQ (reference sequence). This CDR3 has 15 residues. The CDR3 sequence is CASSSEEGMNTEAFF.

The gene calls are TRBV7-3 and TRBJ2-3. The CDR3 consists of 14 residues. CDR1 is SGHTA and CDR2 is FQGTGA in the germline V gene. The CDR3 loop reads CASSPMDGTDTQYF.